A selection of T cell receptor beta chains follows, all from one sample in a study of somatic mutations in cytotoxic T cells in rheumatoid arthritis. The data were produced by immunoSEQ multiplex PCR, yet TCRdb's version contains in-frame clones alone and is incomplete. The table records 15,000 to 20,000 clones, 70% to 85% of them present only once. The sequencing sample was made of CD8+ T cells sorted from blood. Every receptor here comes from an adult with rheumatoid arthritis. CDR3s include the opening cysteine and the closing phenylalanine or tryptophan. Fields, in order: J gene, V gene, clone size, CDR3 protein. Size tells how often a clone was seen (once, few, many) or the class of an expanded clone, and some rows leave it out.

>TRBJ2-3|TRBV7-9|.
CASSFGTSGVTDTQYF
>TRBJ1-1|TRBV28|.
CASKVGRPSNTEAFF
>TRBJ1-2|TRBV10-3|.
CAIEDIGQGKDGYTF
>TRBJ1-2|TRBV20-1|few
CSAPEEGYTF
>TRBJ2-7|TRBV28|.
CASSSLAAFYEQYF
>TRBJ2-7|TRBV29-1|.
CSVGESYEQYF
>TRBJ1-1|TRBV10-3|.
CAISEDRGVYTEAFF
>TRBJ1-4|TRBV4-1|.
CASSRLDRGREKLFF
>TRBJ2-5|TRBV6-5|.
CASSYETGWDSGTQYF
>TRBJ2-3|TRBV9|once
CASSVGRSGSDTQYF
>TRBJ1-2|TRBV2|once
CASMRSGGIDYGYTF
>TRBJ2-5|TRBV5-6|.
CASSFAPRETQYF
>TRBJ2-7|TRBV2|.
CASRAGAAYEQYF
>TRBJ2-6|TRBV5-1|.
CASSFDRGTSGANVLTF
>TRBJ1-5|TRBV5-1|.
CASSLAGEGNQPQHF
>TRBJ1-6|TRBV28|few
CASRQSGSPLHF
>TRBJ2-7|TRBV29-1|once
CSVTRASSYEQYF
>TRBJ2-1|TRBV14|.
CASSQETAGGALAYNEQFF
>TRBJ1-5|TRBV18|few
CASSPGQNSNQPQHF
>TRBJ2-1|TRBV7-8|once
CASSRTGGTYNEQFF
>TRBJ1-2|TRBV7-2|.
CASSSPRGYGYTF
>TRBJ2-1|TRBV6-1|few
CATGGDRGGNEQFF
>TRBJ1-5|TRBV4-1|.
CASSQVGGAKQPQHF
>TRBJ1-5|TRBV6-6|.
CASRWDRGNQPQHF
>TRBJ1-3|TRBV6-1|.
CASSEASGGSGNTIYF
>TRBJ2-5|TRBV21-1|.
CAGNCFWETQYF
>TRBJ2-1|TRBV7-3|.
CASSLGYNEQFF
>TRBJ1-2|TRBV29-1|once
CSVEEPLPFYGYTF
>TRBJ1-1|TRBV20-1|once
CSARWHTEAFF
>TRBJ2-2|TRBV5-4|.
CASSFTWGANTGELFF
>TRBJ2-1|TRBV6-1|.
CASSEGMSSYNEQFF
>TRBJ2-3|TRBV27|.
CASSSPSGGPADTQYF
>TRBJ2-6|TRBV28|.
CATHDRVVSGANVLTF
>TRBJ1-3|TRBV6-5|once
CASSPGTGDTIYF
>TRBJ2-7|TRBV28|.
CASRDQQGEYEQYF
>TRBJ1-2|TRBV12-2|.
CASRLQGNYGYTF
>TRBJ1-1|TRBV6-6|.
CASSYARQLNTEAFF
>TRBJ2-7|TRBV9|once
CASSVDGTPYYEQYF
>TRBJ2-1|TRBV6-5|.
CASSYAANNEQFF
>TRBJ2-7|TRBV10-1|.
CASSETGQGHYEQYF
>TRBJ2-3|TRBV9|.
CASSVVGGGGPDTQYF
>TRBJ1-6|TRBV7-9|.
CASSRTGNNSPLHF
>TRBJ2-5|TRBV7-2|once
CASSLVSGLQETQYF
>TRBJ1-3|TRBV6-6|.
CASNSGGHGNTIYF
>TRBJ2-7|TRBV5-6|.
CASSGLGGMAYEQYF
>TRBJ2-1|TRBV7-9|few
CASRRNEQFF
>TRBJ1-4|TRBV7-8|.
CASSLGVRQGEKLFF
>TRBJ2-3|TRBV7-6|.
CASSFSGERTDTQYF
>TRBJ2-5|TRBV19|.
CASSIGGLAGAQETQYF
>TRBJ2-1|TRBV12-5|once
CASGQDNEQFF
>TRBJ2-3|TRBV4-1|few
CASSQERGGPDTQYF
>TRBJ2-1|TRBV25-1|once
CASSESIGGQFF
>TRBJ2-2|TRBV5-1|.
CASRAPSPIANTGELFF
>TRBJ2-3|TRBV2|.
CASRPGLAGHTDTQYF